The rows below give T cell receptor beta chains drawn from one sample of a study of sequential checkpoint blockade in melanoma. Sequencing used immunoSEQ multiplex PCR; TCRdb keeps in-frame clones, though not all of them. Of tens of thousands of clones listed, over 75% are singletons. The input for sequencing was CD8+ T cells sorted from blood (inferred from file names), taken from a patient given nivolumab and ipilimumab in sequence. These receptors came from a human donor with melanoma. CDR3s include the opening cysteine and the closing phenylalanine or tryptophan. A D gene is named only where the DNA matches it firmly. Some rows have no size entry. The others give once, few or many, or a class for an expanded clone.

-,TRBV12-5,TRBJ1-1,-,TGTGCTAGTGGTTTCACCAGGGGCAGGGATATGAACACTGAAGCTTTCTTT,CASGFTRGRDMNTEAFF
-,TRBV27,TRBJ2-1,-,TGTGCCAGCAGTTTACGAGGAATCCACAATGAGCAGTTCTTC,CASSLRGIHNEQFF
-,TRBV11-3,TRBJ2-1,TRBD1,TGTGCCAGCAGCTTTGGGACAGGGACATACAATGAGCAGTTCTTC,CASSFGTGTYNEQFF
once,TRBV7-6,TRBJ2-7,TRBD1,TGTGCCAGCAGCTCCCGGGACAGGGCCTACGAGCAGTACTTC,CASSSRDRAYEQYF
-,TRBV6-5,TRBJ2-7,-,TGTGCCAGCAGTTACGGGACTTTAAACACCTACGAGCAGTACTTC,CASSYGTLNTYEQYF
-,TRBV27,TRBJ2-7,TRBD2,TGTGCCAGCAGTTCCGTATCGGGAGGGCCGCGGGAGCAGTACTTC,CASSSVSGGPREQYF
-,TRBV28,TRBJ2-5,TRBD2,TGTGCCAGCAGCCTCCCGGGTAGCGGGAGGAAGACCCAGTACTTC,CASSLPGSGRKTQYF
-,TRBV19,TRBJ2-3,-,TGTGCCTCAACTATAGGGAGTTCAGATACGCAGTATTTT,CASTIGSSDTQYF
-,TRBV9,TRBJ2-3,TRBD2,TGTGCCAGCAGCGTAGCGGCTAGCGGGGTAAGCACAGATACGCAGTATTTT,CASSVAASGVSTDTQYF
-,TRBV4-1,TRBJ1-1,TRBD1,TGCGCCAGCAGCCAAACTCCGGACAGGGGGCATACTGAAGCTTTCTTT,CASSQTPDRGHTEAFF
-,TRBV29-1,TRBJ2-1,TRBD1,TGCAGCGTTGTCTGGACAGGGTCGGCGTTCTTC,CSVVWTGSAFF
-,TRBV7-3,TRBJ1-2,-,TGTGCCAGCAGGGGGGCGTCGGACTATGGCTACACCTTC,CASRGASDYGYTF
-,TRBV7-9,TRBJ1-1,-,TGTGCCAGCAGCCCGAGGGCCCCTGAAGCTTTCTTT,CASSPRAPEAFF
-,TRBV27,TRBJ2-1,-,TGTGCCAGCAGCATCGGGACTCTCAATGAGCAGTTCTTC,CASSIGTLNEQFF
-,TRBV19,TRBJ2-2,-,TGTGCCAGTAGACTCGGGGTCGGGGAGCTGTTTTTT,CASRLGVGELFF
-,TRBV6-1,TRBJ2-2,-,TGTGCCAGCAGTGCCCCCGGGACCGGGGAGCTGTTTTTT,CASSAPGTGELFF
-,TRBV18,TRBJ1-1,TRBD1,TGTGCCAGCGAAGAGAGGGGTAACAGGGGTATCACTGAAGCTTTCTTT,CASEERGNRGITEAFF
-,TRBV29-1,TRBJ1-2,TRBD1,TGCAGCGGGACAGGGTTGGACTATGGCTACACCTTC,CSGTGLDYGYTF
-,TRBV7-9,TRBJ2-3,-,TGTGCCAGCAGCTTAGAAAACCTTCAGGGTTATTTT,CASSLENLQGYF
-,TRBV27,TRBJ2-1,TRBD2,TGTGCCAGCACCCTTTCTAGCGGGGGAAACAATGAGCAGTTCTTC,CASTLSSGGNNEQFF
-,TRBV11-3,TRBJ1-1,-,TGTGCCAGCAGCGTGGGGCCCCGAGTGGACACTGAAGCTTTCTTT,CASSVGPRVDTEAFF
-,TRBV4-3,TRBJ2-1,TRBD2,TGCGCCAGCAGCCAAGAGGGGCTAGCGGGATGGGGTGAGCAGTTCTTC,CASSQEGLAGWGEQFF
-,TRBV19,TRBJ2-2,TRBD1,TGTGCCAGTAGTACCCTCGTCCCGGGACAGGGGAGGTACACCGGGGAGCTGTTTTTT,CASSTLVPGQGRYTGELFF
-,TRBV27,TRBJ1-4,TRBD1,TGTGCCAGCAGTCCCTGGACAGGGGATGGGGAAAAACTGTTTTTT,CASSPWTGDGEKLFF
-,TRBV7-9,TRBJ2-3,-,TGTGCCAGCAGCTTACGCGCCTCGGGGGCAGATACGCAGTATTTT,CASSLRASGADTQYF
-,TRBV7-3,TRBJ2-2,TRBD2,TGTGCCAGCAGCCCAAAAGCGGGAGCTCTGAACACCGGGGAGCTGTTTTTT,CASSPKAGALNTGELFF
-,TRBV6-1,TRBJ1-2,-,TGTGCCAGCAGTTGGGGGGGTGGCTACACCTTC,CASSWGGGYTF
-,TRBV11-1,TRBJ2-3,TRBD1,TGTGCCAGCAGCAAACAGGGGGCAGATACGCAGTATTTT,CASSKQGADTQYF
-,TRBV7-6,TRBJ2-3,TRBD2,TGTGCCAGCAGCTTAATGACTAGCGGGGGGAGCACAGATACGCAGTATTTT,CASSLMTSGGSTDTQYF
-,TRBV7-9,TRBJ2-1,TRBD2,TGTGCCAGCAGCTTTGCTGGACTAGCGGGAGTCGATGAGCAGTTCTTC,CASSFAGLAGVDEQFF
-,TRBV7-9,TRBJ2-7,TRBD1,TGTGCCAGCAGCAACCGTGGCTCTCGAGACAGGGGCATCTACGAGCAGTACTTC,CASSNRGSRDRGIYEQYF
once,TRBV6-1,TRBJ2-2,-,TGTGCCAGCAGTGAAGAGCTAGTAGGCGGGGAGCTGTTTTTT,CASSEELVGGELFF
-,TRBV7-9,TRBJ2-3,TRBD1,TGTGCCAGCAGCACCGGGACAGGAGGCACAGATACGCAGTATTTT,CASSTGTGGTDTQYF
-,TRBV5-8,TRBJ2-2,TRBD2,TGTGCCAGCAGCTTGCTGGGACTAGCAGGGACCGGGGAGCTGTTTTTT,CASSLLGLAGTGELFF
-,TRBV27,TRBJ2-1,TRBD2,TGTGCCAGCAGTTTATACCCCCAGCGACTAGCGGTGAACAATGAGCAGTTCTTC,CASSLYPQRLAVNNEQFF
few,TRBV16,TRBJ2-1,TRBD2,TGTGCCAGCAGCCTAACGAGCGTGGGAGGGAGGGATGAGCAGTTCTTC,CASSLTSVGGRDEQFF
-,TRBV5-1,TRBJ1-2,-,TGCGCCAGCAGCTCGGGGGACTATGGCTACACCTTC,CASSSGDYGYTF
once,TRBV7-2,TRBJ2-7,-,TGTGCCAGCAGCTCCCTGGAGGCCTACGAGCAGTACTTC,CASSSLEAYEQYF
-,TRBV5-1,TRBJ2-5,TRBD2,TGCGCCAGCAGCCTGGTGCGGGGAGGGCTCGGAGAGACCCAGTACTTC,CASSLVRGGLGETQYF
-,TRBV7-9,TRBJ2-1,TRBD1,TGTGCCAGCAGCACGGGACGTGGGACAGGGTATGAGCAGTTCTTC,CASSTGRGTGYEQFF
-,TRBV25-1,TRBJ2-7,-,TGTGCCAGCAGTGAAACAGGGAATTACGAGCAGTACTTC,CASSETGNYEQYF
-,TRBV7-7,TRBJ2-5,TRBD1,TGTGCTAGCAGCCCCCTAGGACAGGGTGATCAAGAGACCCAGTACTTC,CASSPLGQGDQETQYF
few,TRBV30,TRBJ2-7,-,TGTGCCTGGAGTGACGAGTACGAGCAGTACTTC,CAWSDEYEQYF
-,TRBV13,TRBJ2-5,TRBD1,TGTGCCAGCAGCTCGCGACAGGGACGAGAGACCCAGTACTTC,CASSSRQGRETQYF
-,TRBV4-2,TRBJ2-3,TRBD2,TGTGCCAGCAGCCAACGCTCGTTTACTAGCGGGAGTGAGGATACGCAGTATTTT,CASSQRSFTSGSEDTQYF
-,TRBV4-1,TRBJ2-1,TRBD1,TGCGCCAGCAGCCGACAGGGAAATGAGCAGTTCTTC,CASSRQGNEQFF
-,TRBV29-1,TRBJ1-2,TRBD1,TGCAGCGTTGAAGATGAGGGGGCTGGCTATGGCTACACCTTC,CSVEDEGAGYGYTF
-,TRBV29-1,TRBJ2-2,TRBD2,TGCAGCGTTGTAGCGGGCGGAGGGCTGTTTTTT,CSVVAGGGLFF
-,TRBV6-1,TRBJ2-7,-,TGTGCCAGCAGTGTATCAACAGGGAAGTACTTC,CASSVSTGKYF
-,TRBV9,TRBJ2-1,TRBD2,TGTGCCAGCAGCGTAGAGGCTAGCGGATGGTACAATGAGCAGTTCTTC,CASSVEASGWYNEQFF
-,TRBV19,TRBJ2-3,TRBD1,TGTGCCAGTAGTATAGGACAGGGGAGTGCAGATACGCAGTATTTT,CASSIGQGSADTQYF
-,TRBV4-2,TRBJ2-3,-,TGTGCCAGCAGCCAAGAGCTGGGGAGCGCAGATACGCAGTATTTT,CASSQELGSADTQYF
-,TRBV21-1,TRBJ2-5,-,TGTGCCAGCAGCAAAGGAGTTTACGGGGGGACGGAGACCCAGTACTTC,CASSKGVYGGTETQYF